This T cell receptor beta chain was sequenced in a study of cytomegalovirus exposure and HLA in healthy donors. PCR primers comprised 60 Vbeta and 13 Jbeta primers. The protocol was immunoSEQ multiplex PCR, while the TCRdb copy is restricted to in-frame clones and leaves out a portion. The repertoire includes about 160,000 clones, more than 65% of them detected once, and about 2.9% sits in the top ten. Findings and caveats of the study: The likely explanation for a cluster of highly shared sequence variants was sequencing artifact. A later analysis found common viral pathogens apparently linked to several of the most significant clusters.

Comments on this clone: The antigen remains undetermined.

The V and J ends lost 2 bases and 4 bases, in that order; junction bases with no gene match: 1. Germline CDR1 reads SGHRS; CDR2 reads YFSETQ. This CDR3 spans 14 amino acids. The TCR originated in a woman in her thirties or forties in good health and CMV-seropositive. The chain is built from TRBV5-1 and TRBJ2-5, with 11 bases lining up with TRBD2. Sequences were obtained from PBMCs. The CDR3 region has the DNA TGCGCCAGCAGCTTTACTAGCGGGGGAGAGACCCAGTACTTC. It codes for CASSFTSGGETQYF.